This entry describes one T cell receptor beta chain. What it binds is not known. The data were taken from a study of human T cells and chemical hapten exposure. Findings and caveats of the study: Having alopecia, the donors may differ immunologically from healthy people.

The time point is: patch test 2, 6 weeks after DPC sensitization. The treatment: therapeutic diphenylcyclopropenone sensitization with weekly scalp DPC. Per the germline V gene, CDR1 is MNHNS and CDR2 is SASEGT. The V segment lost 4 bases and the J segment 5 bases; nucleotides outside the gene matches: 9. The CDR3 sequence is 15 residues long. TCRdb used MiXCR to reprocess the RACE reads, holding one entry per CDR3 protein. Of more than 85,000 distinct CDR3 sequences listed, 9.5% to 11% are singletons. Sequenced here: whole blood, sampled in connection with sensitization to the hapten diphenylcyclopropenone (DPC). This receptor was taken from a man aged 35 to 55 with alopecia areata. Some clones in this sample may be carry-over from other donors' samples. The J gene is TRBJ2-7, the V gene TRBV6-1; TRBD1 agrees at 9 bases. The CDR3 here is CASSALTGGFDEQYF. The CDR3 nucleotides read TGTGCCAGCAGTGCTCTTACAGGGGGCTTCGACGAGCAGTACTTC.